Included here is one T cell receptor beta chain sequence, with context. Its antigen is as yet unknown. Other DNA sequences in this sample translate to the same CDR3. Generated by immunoSEQ multiplex PCR, the TCRdb table keeps only in-frame clones and is missing some. This sample yields about 2 million clones, of which 85% to 95% are seen a single time; 0.9% to 1.4% belongs to the top ten. These data originate in a study of shared clonotypes between healthy human individuals. Whole-study context: Three plates each covered CD4 naive and memory; CD8 naive two, CD8 memory one.

Points from the study as a whole: In contrast to clonotypes shared by all four donors, non-shared clonotypes had lower generation probabilities. Among the subsets, naive ones generally showed larger estimated richness than memory ones. Owing to a small donor count, the genetic and exposure-history diversity represented was limited.

Naivety among CD8 cells was defined by CD45RO negativity and positive CCR7 selection, thereby excluding terminally differentiated effector memory CD45RA+ cells. The source is a man aged 18 to 29 in good health. Sequencing input: naive CD8+ T cells sorted from blood.

The CDR3 loop is CASSFDSNYGYTF. The CDR3, as DNA: TGTGCCAGCAGCTTTGACAGTAACTATGGCTACACCTTC. The chain links TRBV13 to TRBJ1-2, with D perhaps matching TRBD1 (5 bases). V was clipped by 3 bases and J by 1 base, with 6 bases between them. Per the germline V gene, CDR1 is PRHDT and CDR2 is FYEKMQ (reference sequence). The CDR3 sequence is 13 residues long.